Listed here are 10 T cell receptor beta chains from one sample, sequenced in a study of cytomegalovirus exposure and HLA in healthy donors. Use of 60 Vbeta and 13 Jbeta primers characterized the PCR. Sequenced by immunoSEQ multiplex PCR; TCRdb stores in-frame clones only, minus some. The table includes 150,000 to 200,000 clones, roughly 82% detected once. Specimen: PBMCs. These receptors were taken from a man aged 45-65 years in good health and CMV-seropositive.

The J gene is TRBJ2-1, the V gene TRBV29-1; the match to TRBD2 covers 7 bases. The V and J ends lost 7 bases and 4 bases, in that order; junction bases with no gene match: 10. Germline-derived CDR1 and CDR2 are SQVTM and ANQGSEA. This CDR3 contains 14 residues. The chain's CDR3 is CSAWGGNLYNEQFF. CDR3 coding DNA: TGCAGCGCATGGGGGGGGAATTTGTACAATGAGCAGTTCTTC.

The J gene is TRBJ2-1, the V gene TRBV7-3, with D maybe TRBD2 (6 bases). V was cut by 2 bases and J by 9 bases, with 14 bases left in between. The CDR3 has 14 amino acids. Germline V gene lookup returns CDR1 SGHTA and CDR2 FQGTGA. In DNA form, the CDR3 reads TGTGCCAGCAGCTTAGCGGGCCTGGGAGGTGAGCAGTTCTTC. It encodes CASSLAGLGGEQFF.

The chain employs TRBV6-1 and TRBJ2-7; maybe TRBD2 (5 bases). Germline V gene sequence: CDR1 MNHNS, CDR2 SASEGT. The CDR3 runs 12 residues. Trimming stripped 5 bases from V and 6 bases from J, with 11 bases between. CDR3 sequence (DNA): TGTGCCAGCAGTAGCGTGGCGGGCGAGCAGTACTTC. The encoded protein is CASSSVAGEQYF.

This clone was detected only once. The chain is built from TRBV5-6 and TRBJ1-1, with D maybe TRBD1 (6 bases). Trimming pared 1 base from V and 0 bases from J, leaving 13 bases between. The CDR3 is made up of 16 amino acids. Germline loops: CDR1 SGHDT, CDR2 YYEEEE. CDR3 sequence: CASSLRGGAMNTEAFF. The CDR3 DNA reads TGTGCCAGCAGCTTGCGGGGGGGGGCCATGAACACTGAAGCTTTCTTT.

Here the CDR3 reads CASSTDNSNYGYTF. The CDR3 DNA follows: TGTGCCAGCAGCACGGACAACTCTAACTATGGCTACACCTTC. The V and J genes are TRBV9 and TRBJ1-2, with D maybe TRBD1 (5 bases). The CDR3 runs to 14 residues. V gave up 4 bases and J gave up 0 bases, with 10 bases separating them. CDR1 and CDR2 (germline): SGDLS, YYNGEE.

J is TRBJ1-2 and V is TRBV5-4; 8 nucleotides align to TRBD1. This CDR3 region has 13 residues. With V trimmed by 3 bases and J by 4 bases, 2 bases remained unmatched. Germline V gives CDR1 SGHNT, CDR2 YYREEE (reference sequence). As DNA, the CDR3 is TGTGCCAGCAGCTCGGACAGGGTCTATGGCTACACCTTC. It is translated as CASSSDRVYGYTF.

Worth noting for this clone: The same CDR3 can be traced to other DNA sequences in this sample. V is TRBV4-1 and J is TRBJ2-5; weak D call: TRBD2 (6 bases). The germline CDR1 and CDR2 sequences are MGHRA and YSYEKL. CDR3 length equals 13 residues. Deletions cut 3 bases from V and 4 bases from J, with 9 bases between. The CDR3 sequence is CASSQGTGETQYF. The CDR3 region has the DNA TGCGCCAGCAGCCAGGGGACTGGAGAGACCCAGTACTTC.

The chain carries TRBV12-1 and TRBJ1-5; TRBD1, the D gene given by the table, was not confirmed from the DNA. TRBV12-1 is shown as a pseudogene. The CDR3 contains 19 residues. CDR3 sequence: CASSFSGTITTFSNQPQHF. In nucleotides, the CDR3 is TGTGCCAGCAGCTTCTCCGGGACAATAACTACTTTTAGCAATCAGCCCCAGCATTTT.

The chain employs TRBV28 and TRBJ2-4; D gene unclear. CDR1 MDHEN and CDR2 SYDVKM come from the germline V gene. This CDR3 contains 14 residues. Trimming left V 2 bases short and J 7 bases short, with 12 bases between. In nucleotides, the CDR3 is TGTGCCAGCAGTTTACCTCAGGTTAGGAACATTCAGTACTTC. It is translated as CASSLPQVRNIQYF.

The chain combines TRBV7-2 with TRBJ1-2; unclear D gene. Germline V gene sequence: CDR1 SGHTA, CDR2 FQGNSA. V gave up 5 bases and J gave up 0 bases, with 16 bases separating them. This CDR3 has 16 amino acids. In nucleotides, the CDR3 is TGTGCCAGCAGCCTGTCGTCTGGGCGAGCTAACTATGGCTACACCTTC. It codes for CASSLSSGRANYGYTF. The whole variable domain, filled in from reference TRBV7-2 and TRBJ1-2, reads GAGVSQSPSNKVTEKGKDVELRCDPISGHTALYWYRQSLGQGLEFLIYFQGNSAPDKSGLPSDRFSAERTGGSVSTLTIQRTQQEDSAVYLCASSLSSGRANYGYTFGSGTRLTVV.